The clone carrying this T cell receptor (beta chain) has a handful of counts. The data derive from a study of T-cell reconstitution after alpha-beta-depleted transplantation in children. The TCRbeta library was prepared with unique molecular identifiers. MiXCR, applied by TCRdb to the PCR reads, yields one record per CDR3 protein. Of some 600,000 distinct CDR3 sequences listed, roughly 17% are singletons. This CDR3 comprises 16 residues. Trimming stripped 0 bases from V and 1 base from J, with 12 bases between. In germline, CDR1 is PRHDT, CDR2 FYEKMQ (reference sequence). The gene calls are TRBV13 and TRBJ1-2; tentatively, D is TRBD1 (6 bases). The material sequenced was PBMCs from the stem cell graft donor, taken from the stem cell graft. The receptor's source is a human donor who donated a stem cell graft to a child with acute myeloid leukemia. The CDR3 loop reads CASSLGGTPSNYGYTF. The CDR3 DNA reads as TGTGCCAGCAGCTTAGGCGGGACACCGAGTAACTATGGCTACACCTTC.